This T cell receptor (beta chain) is from a study of T cell repertoires in cytomegalovirus infection. Looking at the study overall: Shared public TCR beta signatures pointed to both CMV infection and a matching HLA type. Notes on the study in general: Predominance within the ex vivo response was attributable to HLA-C-restricted CMV-specific TCR beta clonotypes. Cumulative public TCR beta family frequency identified CMV carriers with the relevant HLA.

TCRdb ran MiXCR on the reads and lists one entry per CDR3 protein. The sample holds approximately 500,000 distinct CDR3 sequences, approximately 10% seen once. CDR1 and CDR2 (germline): ENHRY, SYGVKD. The CDR3 is made up of 16 amino acids. With 3 bases removed from V and 5 bases from J, the gap between germline ends came to 17 bases. A remark on this clonotype: Its antigen is as yet unknown.

Sequencing was carried out using PBMCs. This receptor was obtained from a human donor in good health (CMV status not recorded). Some clones in this sample may be carry-over from other donors' samples. The chain links TRBV10-3 to TRBJ2-1; D may be TRBD2 (7 bases). CDR3 region: CAISDPKGGGDNEQFF. The CDR3 nucleotides read TGTGCCATCAGTGATCCTAAGGGAGGGGGGGACAATGAGCAGTTCTTC.